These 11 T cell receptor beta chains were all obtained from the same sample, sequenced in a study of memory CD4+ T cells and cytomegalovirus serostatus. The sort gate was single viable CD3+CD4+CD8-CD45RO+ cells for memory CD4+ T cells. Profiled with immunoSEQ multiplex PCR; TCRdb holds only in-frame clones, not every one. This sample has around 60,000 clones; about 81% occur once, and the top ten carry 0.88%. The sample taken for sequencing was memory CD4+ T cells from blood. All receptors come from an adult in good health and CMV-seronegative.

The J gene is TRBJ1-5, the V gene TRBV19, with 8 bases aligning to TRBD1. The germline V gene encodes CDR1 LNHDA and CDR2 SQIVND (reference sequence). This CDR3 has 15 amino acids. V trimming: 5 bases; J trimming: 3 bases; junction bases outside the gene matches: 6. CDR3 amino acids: CASSFGQGPNQPQHF. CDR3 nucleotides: TGTGCCAGTAGTTTTGGACAGGGCCCCAATCAGCCCCAGCATTTT.

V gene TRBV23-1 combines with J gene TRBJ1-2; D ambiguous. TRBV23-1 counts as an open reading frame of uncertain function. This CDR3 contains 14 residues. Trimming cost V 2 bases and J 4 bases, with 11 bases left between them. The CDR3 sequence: CASSQGSFTYGYTF. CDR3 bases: TGCGCCAGCAGTCAAGGCAGTTTCACCTATGGCTACACCTTC.

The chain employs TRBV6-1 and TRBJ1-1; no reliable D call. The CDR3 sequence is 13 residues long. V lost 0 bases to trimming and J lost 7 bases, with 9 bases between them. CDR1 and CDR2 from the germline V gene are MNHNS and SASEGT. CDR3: CASSEARRIEAFF. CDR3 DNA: TGTGCCAGCAGTGAAGCCCGACGGATTGAAGCTTTCTTT.

CDR3: CASSGGQLDYGYTF. CDR3 DNA sequence: TGCGCCAGCAGCGGGGGACAGCTCGACTATGGCTACACCTTC. The chain uses TRBV5-1 and TRBJ1-2, with TRBD1 identical over 7 bases. The germline V gene has CDR1 SGHRS and CDR2 YFSETQ. The junction had 6 bases not matched to a gene; V was cut back by 4 bases and J by 3 bases. This CDR3 is built from 14 residues. Full variable domain (rest looked up from reference TRBV5-1 and TRBJ1-2): KAGVTQTPRYLIKTRGQQVTLSCSPISGHRSVSWYQQTPGQGLQFLFEYFSETQRNKGNFPGRFSGRQFSNSRSEMNVSTLELGDSALYLCASSGGQLDYGYTFGSGTRLTVV.

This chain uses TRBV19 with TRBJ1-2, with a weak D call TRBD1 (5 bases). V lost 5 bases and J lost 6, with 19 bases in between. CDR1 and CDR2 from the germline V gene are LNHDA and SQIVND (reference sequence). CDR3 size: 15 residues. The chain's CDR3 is CASSAQGERMDGYTF. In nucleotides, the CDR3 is TGTGCCAGTAGTGCCCAGGGAGAGCGGATGGATGGCTACACCTTC.

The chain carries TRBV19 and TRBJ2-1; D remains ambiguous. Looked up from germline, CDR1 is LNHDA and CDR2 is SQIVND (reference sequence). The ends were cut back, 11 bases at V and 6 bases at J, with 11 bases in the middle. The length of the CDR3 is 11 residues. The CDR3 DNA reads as TGTGCCGCGGCGCAATCCAATGAGCAGTTCTTC. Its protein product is CAAAQSNEQFF.

CDR3 loop: CASLKAGTEAFF. The DNA of the CDR3 is TGTGCCAGCCTCAAGGCGGGCACTGAAGCTTTCTTT. V is TRBV19 and J is TRBJ1-1; D is undetermined. The CDR3 extends over 12 amino acids. Germline V lookup: CDR1 LNHDA, CDR2 SQIVND (reference sequence). The V and J ends lost 9 bases and 4 bases respectively, with 12 bases between them. Variable domain in full (rest from reference TRBV19 and TRBJ1-1): DGGITQSPKYLFRKEGQNVTLSCEQNLNHDAMYWYRQDPGQGLRLIYYSQIVNDFQKGDIAEGYSVSREKKESFPLTVTSAQKNPTAFYLCASLKAGTEAFFGQGTRLTVV.

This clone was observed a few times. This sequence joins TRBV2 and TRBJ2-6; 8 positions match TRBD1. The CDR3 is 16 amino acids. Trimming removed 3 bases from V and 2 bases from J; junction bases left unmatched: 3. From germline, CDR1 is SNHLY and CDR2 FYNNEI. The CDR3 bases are TGTGCCAGCAGTGAGGACAGGGTCACTGGGGCCAACGTCCTGACTTTC. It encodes CASSEDRVTGANVLTF.

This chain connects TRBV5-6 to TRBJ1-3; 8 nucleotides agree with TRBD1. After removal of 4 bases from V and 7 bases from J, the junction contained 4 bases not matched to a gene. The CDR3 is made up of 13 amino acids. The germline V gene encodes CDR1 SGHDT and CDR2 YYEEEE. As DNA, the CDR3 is TGTGCCAGCAGCCGGGACAGGCCTAACACCATATATTTT. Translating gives CASSRDRPNTIYF.

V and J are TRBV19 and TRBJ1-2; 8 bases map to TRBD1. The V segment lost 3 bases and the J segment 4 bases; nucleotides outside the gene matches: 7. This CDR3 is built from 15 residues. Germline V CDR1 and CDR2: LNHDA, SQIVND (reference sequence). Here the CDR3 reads CASSMLDRGTYGYTF. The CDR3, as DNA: TGTGCCAGTAGTATGCTAGACAGGGGAACCTATGGCTACACCTTC.

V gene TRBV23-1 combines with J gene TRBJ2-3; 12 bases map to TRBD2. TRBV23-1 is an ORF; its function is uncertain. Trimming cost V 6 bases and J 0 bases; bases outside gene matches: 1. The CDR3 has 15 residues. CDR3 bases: TGCGCCAGCAGCGGACTAGCGGGGAGCACAGATACGCAGTATTTT. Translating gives CASSGLAGSTDTQYF.